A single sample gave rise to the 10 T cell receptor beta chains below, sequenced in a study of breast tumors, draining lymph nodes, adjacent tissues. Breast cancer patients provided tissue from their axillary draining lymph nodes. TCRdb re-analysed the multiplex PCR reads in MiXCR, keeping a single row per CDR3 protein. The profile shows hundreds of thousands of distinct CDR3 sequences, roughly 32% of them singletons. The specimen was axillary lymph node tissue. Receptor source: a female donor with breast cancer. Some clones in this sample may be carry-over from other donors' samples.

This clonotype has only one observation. In DNA form, the CDR3 reads TGCAGCGCCTCGGGACAGGGGGCAAGGGGGACCCAGTACTTC. Its translation: CSASGQGARGTQYF. This chain joins TRBV29-1 and TRBJ2-5, with 12 positions matching TRBD1. V lost 7 bases and J lost 7; bases outside the gene matches: 10. The CDR3 runs 14 residues. From germline, CDR1 is SQVTM and CDR2 ANQGSEA.

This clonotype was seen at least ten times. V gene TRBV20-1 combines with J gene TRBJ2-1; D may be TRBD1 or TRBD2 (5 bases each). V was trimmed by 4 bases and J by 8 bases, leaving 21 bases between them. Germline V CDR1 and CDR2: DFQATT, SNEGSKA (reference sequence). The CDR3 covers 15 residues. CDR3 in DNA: TGCAGTGCTAACCAAGGCCGGGGCAAGGACTATGAGCAGTTCTTC. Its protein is CSANQGRGKDYEQFF.

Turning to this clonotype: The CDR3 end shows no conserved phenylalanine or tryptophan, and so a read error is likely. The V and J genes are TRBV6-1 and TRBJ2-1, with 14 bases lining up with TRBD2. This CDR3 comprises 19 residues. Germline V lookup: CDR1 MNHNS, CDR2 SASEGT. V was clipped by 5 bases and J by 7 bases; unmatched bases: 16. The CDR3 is CASSRRGTSGRGGGNEQFL. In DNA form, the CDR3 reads TGTGCCAGCAGTCGTAGAGGGACTAGCGGGAGAGGGGGTGGAAATGAGCAGTTCCTC.

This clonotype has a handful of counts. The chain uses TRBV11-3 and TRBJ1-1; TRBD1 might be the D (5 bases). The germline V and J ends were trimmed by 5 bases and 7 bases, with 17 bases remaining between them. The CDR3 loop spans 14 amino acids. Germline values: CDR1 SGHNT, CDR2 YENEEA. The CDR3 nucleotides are TGTGCCAGCAGCCCCACGGGGGGGTATGGTGAAGCTTTCTTT. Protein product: CASSPTGGYGEAFF.

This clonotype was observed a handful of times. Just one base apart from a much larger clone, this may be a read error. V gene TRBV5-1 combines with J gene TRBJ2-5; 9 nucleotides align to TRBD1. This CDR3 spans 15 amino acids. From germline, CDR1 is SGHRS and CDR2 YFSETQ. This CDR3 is CASRIRDRAGETPYF. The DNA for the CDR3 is TGCGCCAGCAGAATCCGGGACAGGGCGGGCGAGACCCCGTACTTC.

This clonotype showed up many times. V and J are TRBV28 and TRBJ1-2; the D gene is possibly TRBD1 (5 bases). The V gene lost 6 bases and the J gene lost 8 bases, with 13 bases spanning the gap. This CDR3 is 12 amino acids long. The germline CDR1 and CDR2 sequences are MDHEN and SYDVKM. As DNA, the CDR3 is TGTGCCAGCAGACCTGGGGCTCGAGGCTACACCTTC. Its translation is CASRPGARGYTF.

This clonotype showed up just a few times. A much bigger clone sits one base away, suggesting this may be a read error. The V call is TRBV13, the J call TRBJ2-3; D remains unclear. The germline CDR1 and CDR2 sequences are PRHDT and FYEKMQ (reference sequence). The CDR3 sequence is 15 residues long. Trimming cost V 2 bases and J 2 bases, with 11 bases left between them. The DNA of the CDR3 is TGTGCCAGCAGCTTACTGTCCGGCCCCACAGATACGCAGTATTTT. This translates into CASSLLSGPTDTQYF.

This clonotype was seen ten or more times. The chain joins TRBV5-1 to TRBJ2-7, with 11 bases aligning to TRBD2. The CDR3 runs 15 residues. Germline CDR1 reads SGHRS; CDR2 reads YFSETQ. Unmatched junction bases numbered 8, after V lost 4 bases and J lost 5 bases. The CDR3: CASSPTTSGSHEQYF. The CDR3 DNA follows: TGCGCCAGCAGCCCTACTACTAGCGGGAGTCACGAGCAGTACTTC.

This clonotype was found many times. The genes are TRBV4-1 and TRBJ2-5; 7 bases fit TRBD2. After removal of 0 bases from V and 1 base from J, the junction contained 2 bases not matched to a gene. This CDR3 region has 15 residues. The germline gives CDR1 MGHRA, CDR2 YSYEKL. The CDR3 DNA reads TGCGCCAGCAGCCAAGATAGGACTAGCCAAGAGACCCAGTACTTC. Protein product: CASSQDRTSQETQYF.

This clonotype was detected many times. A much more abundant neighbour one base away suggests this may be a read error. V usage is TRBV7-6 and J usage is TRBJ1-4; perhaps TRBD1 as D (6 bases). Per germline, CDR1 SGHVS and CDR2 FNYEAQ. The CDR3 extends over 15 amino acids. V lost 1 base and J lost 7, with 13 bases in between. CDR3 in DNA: TGTGCCAGCAGCTTAGACCTTAACAGGGTTGAAAAACTGTTTTTT. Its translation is CASSLDLNRVEKLFF.